This T cell receptor beta chain is from a study of blood T cell repertoires in COVID-19. This CDR3 region has 18 residues. The protocol was immunoSEQ multiplex PCR, while the TCRdb copy is restricted to in-frame clones and leaves out a portion. Counted here are under 500,000 clones, roughly 89% occurring once; the ten biggest clones make up 4% to 4.5%. The chain joins TRBV21-1 to TRBJ1-2. TRBV21-1 counts as a pseudogene. The TCR was taken from a woman aged 25 to 39 with acute or convalescent COVID-19. Sequenced sample: peripheral blood. Written as DNA, the CDR3 is TGTGCCAGCAACAGCTCCGACCGGAGGGCCCTGACTAACTATGGCTACACCTTC. Residues: CASNSSDRRALTNYGYTF.